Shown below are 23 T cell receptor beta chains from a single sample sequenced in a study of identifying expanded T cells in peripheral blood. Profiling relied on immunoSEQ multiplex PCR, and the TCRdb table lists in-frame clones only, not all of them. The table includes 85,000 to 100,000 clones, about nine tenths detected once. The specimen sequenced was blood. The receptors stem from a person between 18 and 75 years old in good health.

The CDR3 region is CASSYSEGPGIQYF. The CDR3 bases are TGTGCCAGCAGTTACTCCGAGGGCCCAGGCATTCAGTACTTC. This sequence joins TRBV6-6 and TRBJ2-4; D is possibly TRBD2 (5 bases). Germline loops: CDR1 MNHNY, CDR2 SVGAGI (reference sequence). The CDR3 is made up of 14 amino acids. V was pared by 0 bases and J by 9 bases, with 12 bases between.

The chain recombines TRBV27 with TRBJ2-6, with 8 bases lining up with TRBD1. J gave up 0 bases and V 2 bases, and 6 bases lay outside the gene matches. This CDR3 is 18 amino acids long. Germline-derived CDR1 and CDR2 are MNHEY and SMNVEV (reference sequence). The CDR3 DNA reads TGTGCCAGCAGTTTAAAGGGACAGGTTCTCTCTGGGGCCAACGTCCTGACTTTC. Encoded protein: CASSLKGQVLSGANVLTF.

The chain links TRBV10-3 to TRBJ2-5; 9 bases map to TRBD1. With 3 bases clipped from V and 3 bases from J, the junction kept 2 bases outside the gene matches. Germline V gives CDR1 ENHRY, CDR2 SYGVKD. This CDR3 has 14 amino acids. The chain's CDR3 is CAISDWTGEETQYF. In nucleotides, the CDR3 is TGTGCCATCAGTGATTGGACAGGGGAAGAGACCCAGTACTTC.

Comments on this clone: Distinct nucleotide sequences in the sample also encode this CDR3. The CDR3 bases are TGTGCCAGCAGCGTCGGACTAGCGGGCACAGATACGCAGTATTTT. Translating it yields CASSVGLAGTDTQYF. The V and J genes are TRBV9 and TRBJ2-3, with 10 bases that match TRBD2. This CDR3 is 15 amino acids long. The J segment lost 1 base and the V segment lost 2 bases, leaving 1 base of the junction unmatched. CDR1 and CDR2 from the germline V gene are SGDLS and YYNGEE.

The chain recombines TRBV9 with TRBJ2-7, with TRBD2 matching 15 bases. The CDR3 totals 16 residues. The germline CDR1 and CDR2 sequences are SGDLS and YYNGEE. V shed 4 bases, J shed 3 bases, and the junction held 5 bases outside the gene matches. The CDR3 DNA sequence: TGTGCCAGCAGCATGGGGACTAGCGGGGGGATCTACGAGCAGTACTTC. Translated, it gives CASSMGTSGGIYEQYF.

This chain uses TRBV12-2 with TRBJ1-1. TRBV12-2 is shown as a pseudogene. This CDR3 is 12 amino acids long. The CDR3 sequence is CASRFRGVEAFF. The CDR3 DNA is TGTGCAAGTCGCTTCCGGGGCGTTGAAGCTTTCTTT.

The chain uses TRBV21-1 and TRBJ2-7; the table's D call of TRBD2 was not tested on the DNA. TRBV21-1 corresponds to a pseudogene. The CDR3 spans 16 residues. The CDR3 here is CASSKGGLAGVYEQYF. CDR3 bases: TGTGCCAGCAGCAAAGGAGGACTAGCGGGTGTATACGAGCAGTACTTC.

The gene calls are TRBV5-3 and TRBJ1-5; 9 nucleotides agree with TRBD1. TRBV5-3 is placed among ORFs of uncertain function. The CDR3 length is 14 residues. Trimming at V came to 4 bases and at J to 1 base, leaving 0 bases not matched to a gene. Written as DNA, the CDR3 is TGTGCCAGAAGCGGACAGGGGAGCAATCAGCCCCAGCATTTT. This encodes CARSGQGSNQPQHF.

The CDR3 protein is CASSLPPSGSSYNEQFF. For the CDR3, the DNA is TGTGCCAGCAGCTTACCCCCTAGCGGGAGTTCCTACAATGAGCAGTTCTTC. J is TRBJ2-1 and V is TRBV7-9; 10 bases are shared with TRBD2. V trimming: 2 bases; J trimming: 1 base; junction bases outside the gene matches: 5. The CDR3 runs 17 residues. The germline V gene encodes CDR1 SEHNR and CDR2 FQNEAQ (reference sequence).

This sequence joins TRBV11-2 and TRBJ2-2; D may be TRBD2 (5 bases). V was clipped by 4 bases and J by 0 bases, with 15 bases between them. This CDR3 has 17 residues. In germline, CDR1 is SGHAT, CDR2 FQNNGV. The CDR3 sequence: CASSSFLRAANTGELFF. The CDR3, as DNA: TGTGCCAGCAGCTCCTTTTTGAGGGCAGCGAACACCGGGGAGCTGTTTTTT.

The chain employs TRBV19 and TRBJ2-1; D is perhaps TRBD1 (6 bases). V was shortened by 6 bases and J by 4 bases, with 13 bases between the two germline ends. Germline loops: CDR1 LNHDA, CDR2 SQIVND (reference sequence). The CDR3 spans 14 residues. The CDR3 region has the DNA TGTGCCAGTAGAAGGGGGACGGGGTACAATGAGCAGTTCTTC. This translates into CASRRGTGYNEQFF. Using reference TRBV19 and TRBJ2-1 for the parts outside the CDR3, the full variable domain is DGGITQSPKYLFRKEGQNVTLSCEQNLNHDAMYWYRQDPGQGLRLIYYSQIVNDFQKGDIAEGYSVSREKKESFPLTVTSAQKNPTAFYLCASRRGTGYNEQFFGPGTRLTVL.

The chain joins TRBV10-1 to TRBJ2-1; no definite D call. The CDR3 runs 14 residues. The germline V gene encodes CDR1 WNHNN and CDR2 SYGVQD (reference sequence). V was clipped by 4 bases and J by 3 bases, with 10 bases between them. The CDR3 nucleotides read TGCGCCAGCAGTGGTTCGACGGACTACAATGAGCAGTTCTTC. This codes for CASSGSTDYNEQFF.

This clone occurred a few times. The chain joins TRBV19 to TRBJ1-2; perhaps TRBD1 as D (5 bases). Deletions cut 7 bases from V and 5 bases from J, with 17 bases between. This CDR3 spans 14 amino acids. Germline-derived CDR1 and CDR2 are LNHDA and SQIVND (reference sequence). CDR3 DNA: TGTGCCAGTAAATCAACGGGGACGGCGTATGGCTACACCTTC. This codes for CASKSTGTAYGYTF.

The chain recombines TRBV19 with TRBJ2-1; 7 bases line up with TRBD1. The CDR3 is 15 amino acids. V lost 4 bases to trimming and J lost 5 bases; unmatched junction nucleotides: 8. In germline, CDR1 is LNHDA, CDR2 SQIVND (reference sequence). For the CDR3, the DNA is TGTGCCAGTAGTAGGGGGACAGTCACCGACAATGAGCAGTTCTTC. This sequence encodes CASSRGTVTDNEQFF.

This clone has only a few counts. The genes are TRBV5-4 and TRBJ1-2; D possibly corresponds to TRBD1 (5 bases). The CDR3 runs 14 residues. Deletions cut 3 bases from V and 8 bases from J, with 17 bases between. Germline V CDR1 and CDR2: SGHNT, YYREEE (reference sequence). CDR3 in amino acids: CASSSPLGGGGYTF. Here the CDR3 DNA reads TGTGCCAGCAGCTCCCCCCTGGGGGGGGGAGGCTACACCTTC.

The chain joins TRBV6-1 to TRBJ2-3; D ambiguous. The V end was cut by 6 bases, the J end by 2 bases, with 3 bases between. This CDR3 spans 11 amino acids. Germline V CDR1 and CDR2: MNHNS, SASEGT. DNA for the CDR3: TGTGCCAGCAGGTTCACAGATACGCAGTATTTT. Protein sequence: CASRFTDTQYF.

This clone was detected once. CDR3 bases: TGTGCCAGCAGCAAAGAGTATACCTCTGGAAACACCATATATTTT. This codes for CASSKEYTSGNTIYF. J is TRBJ1-3 and V is TRBV21-1. TRBV21-1 is a known pseudogene. The CDR3 has 15 residues.

CDR3 protein: CASSPTDRANTGELFF. CDR3 sequence (DNA): TGTGCCAGCAGTCCCACGGACAGGGCGAACACCGGGGAGCTGTTTTTT. The chain uses TRBV27 and TRBJ2-2; 8 nucleotides agree with TRBD1. This CDR3 contains 16 residues. Looked up from germline, CDR1 is MNHEY and CDR2 is SMNVEV (reference sequence). Trimming at V came to 5 bases and at J to 0 bases, leaving 5 bases not matched to a gene.

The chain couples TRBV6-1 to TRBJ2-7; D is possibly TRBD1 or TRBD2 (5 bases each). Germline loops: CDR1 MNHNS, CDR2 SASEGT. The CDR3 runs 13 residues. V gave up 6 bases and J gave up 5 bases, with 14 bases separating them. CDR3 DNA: TGTGCCAGCAGCTCGAGGGCAGGGCACGAGCAGTACTTC. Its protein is CASSSRAGHEQYF.

The CDR3 here is CAWSQGARETQYF. The DNA of the CDR3 is TGTGCCTGGAGCCAGGGGGCGCGGGAGACCCAGTACTTC. The chain recombines TRBV30 with TRBJ2-5; TRBD1 matches at 8 bases. The V gene's germline CDR1 is GTSNPN and CDR2 SVGIG (reference sequence). The CDR3 has 13 residues. The trim removed 3 bases at V and 5 bases at J, leaving 5 bases unmatched.

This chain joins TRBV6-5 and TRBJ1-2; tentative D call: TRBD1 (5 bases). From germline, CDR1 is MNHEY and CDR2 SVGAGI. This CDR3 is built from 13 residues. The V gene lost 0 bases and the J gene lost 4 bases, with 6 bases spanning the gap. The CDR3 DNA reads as TGTGCCAGCAGTTACTCTGGGGGCTATGGCTACACCTTC. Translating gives CASSYSGGYGYTF.

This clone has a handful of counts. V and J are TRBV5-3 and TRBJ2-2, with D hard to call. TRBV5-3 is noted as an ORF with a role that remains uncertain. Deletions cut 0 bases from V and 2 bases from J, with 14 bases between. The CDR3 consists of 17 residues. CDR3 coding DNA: TGTGCCAGAAGCTTGGCACAGCAATTATCCAACACCGGGGAGCTGTTTTTT. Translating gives CARSLAQQLSNTGELFF.

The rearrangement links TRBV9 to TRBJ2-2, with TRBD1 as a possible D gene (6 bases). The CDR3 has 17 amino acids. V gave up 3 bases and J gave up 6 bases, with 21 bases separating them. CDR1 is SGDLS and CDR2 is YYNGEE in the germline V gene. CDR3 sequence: CASSAHRDAWVSGELFF. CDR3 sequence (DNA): TGTGCCAGCAGCGCTCACAGGGACGCGTGGGTTTCCGGGGAGCTGTTTTTT.